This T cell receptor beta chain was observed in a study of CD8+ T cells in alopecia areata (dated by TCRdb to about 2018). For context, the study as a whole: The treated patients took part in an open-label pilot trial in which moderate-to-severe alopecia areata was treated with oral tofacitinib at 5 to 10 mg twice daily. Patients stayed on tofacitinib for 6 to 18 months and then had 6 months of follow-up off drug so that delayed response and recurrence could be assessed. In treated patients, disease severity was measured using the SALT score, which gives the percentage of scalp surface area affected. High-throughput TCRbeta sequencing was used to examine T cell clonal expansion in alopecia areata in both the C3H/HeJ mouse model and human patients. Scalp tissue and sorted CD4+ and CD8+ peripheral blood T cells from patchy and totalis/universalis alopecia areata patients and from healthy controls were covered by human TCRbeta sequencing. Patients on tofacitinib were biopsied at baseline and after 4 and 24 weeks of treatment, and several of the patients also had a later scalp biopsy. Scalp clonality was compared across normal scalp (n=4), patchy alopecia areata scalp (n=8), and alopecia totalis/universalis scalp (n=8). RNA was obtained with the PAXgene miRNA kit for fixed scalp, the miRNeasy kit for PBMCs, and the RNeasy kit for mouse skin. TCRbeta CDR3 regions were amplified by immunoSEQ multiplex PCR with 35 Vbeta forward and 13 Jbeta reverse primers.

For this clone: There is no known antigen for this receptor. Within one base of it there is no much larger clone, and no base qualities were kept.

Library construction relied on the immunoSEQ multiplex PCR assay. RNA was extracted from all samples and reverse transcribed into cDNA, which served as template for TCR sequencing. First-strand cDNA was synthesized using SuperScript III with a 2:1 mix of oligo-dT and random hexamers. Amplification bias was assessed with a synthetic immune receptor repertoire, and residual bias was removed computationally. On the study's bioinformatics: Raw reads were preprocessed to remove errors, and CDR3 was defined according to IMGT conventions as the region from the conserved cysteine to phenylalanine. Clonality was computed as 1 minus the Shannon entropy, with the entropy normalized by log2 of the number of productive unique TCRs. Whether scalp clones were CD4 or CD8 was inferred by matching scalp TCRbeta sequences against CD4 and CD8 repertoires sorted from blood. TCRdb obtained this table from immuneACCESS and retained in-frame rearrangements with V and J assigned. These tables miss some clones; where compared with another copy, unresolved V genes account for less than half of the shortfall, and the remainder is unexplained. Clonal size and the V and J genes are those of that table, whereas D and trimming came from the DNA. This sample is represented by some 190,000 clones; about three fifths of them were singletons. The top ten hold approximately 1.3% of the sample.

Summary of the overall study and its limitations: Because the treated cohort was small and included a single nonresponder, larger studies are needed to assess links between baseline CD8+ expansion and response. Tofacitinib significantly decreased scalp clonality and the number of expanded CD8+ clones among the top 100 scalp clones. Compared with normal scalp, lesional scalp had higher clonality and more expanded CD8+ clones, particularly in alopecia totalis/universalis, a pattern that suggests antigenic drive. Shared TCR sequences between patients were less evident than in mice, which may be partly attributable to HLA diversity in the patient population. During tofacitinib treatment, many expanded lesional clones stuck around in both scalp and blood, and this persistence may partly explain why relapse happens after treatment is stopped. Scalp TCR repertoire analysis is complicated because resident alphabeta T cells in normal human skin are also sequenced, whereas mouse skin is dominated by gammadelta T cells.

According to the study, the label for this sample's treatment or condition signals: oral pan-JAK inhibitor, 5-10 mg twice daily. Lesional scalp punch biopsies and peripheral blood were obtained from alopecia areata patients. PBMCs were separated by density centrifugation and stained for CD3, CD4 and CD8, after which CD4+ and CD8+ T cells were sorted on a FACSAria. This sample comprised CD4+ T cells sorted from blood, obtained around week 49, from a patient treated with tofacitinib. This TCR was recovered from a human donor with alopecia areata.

The sequenced DNA: TGCGCCAGCAGCTCGACTACAGGGGCTAACTATGGCTACACCTTC. Translated, it gives CASSSTTGANYGYTF. The sequence is built from TRBV5-1 and TRBJ1-2; 7 junctional bases match TRBD1. The CDR1 and CDR2 encoded by the germline V gene are SGHRS and YFSETQ. The germline V and J ends show losses of 3 bases and 0 bases respectively, and no gene match explains 5 bases of the junction. CDR3 length: 15 amino acids, cysteine to phenylalanine. Only the CDR3 DNA stays, 45 bases, in frame from base 1. Outside the CDR3, residues come from the reference TRBV5-1 and TRBJ1-2 proteins, so the full variable domain is: KAGVTQTPRYLIKTRGQQVTLSCSPISGHRSVSWYQQTPGQGLQFLFEYFSETQRNKGNFPGRFSGRQFSNSRSEMNVSTLELGDSALYLCASSSTTGANYGYTFGSGTRLTVV.